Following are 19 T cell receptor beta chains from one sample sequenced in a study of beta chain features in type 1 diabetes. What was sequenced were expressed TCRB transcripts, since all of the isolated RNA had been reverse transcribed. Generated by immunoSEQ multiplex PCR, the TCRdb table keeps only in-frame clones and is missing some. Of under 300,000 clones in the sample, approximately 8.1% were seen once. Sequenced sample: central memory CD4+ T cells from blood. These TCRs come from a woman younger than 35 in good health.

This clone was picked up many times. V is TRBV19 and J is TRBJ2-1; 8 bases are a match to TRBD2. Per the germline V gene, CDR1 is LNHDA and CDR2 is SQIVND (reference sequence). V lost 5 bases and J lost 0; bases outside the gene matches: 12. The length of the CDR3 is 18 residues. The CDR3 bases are TGTGCCAGTAGTGGGACTAGAGTGATTTTTACCTCCTACAATGAGCAGTTCTTC. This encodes CASSGTRVIFTSYNEQFF.

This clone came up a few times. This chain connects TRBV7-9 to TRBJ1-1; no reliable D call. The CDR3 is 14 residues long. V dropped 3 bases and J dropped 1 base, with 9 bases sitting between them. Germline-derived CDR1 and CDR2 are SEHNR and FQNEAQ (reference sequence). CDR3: CASSFPTPNTEAFF. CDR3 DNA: TGTGCCAGCAGCTTCCCTACCCCGAACACTGAAGCTTTCTTT.

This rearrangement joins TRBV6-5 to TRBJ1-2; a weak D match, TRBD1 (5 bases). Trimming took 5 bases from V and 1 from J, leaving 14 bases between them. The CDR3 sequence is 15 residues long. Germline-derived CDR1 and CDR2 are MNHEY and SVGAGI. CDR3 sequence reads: CASSQIEGINYGYTF. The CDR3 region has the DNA TGTGCCAGCAGTCAAATCGAGGGGATTAACTATGGCTACACCTTC.

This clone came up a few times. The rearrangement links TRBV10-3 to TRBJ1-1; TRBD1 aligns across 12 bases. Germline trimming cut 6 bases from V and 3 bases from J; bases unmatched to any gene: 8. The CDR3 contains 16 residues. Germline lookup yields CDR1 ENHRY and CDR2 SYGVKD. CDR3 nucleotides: TGTGCCATCAGGGGGACAGGGGGCGGTTTCGACACTGAAGCTTTCTTT. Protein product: CAIRGTGGGFDTEAFF.

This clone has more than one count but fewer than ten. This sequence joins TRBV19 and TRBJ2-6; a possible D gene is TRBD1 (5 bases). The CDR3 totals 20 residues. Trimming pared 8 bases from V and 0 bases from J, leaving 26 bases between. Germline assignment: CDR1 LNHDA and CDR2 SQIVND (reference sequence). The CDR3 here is CASHAKTYRTSNSGANVLTF. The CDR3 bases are TGTGCCAGTCACGCCAAGACTTACAGGACATCAAACTCTGGGGCCAACGTCCTGACTTTC.

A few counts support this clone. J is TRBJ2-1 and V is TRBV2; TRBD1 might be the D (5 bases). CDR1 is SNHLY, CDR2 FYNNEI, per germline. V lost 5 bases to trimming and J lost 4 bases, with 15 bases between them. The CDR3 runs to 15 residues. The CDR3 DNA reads TGTGCCAGCAGTCAACCCAGGGAATCATACAATGAGCAGTTCTTC. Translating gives CASSQPRESYNEQFF.

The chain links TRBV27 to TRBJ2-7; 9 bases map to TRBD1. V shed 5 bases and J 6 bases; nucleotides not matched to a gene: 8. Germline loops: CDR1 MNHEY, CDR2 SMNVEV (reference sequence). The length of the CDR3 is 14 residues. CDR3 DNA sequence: TGTGCCAGCAGTCCCGGACAGGGGAGCGGCGAGCAGTACTTC. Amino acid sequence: CASSPGQGSGEQYF.

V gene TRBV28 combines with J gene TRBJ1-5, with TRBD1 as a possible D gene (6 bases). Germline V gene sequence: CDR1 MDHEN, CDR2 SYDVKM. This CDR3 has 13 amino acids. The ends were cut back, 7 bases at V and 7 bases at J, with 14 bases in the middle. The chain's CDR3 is CASIKQGTQPQHF. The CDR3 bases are TGTGCCAGCATCAAACAGGGCACCCAGCCCCAGCATTTT.

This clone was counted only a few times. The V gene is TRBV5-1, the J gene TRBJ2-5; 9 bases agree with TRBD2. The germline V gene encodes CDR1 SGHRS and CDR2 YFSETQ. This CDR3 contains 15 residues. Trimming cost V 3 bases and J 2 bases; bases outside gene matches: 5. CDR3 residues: CASSSAGGLQETQYF. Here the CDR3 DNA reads TGCGCCAGCAGCTCAGCGGGGGGATTGCAAGAGACCCAGTACTTC.

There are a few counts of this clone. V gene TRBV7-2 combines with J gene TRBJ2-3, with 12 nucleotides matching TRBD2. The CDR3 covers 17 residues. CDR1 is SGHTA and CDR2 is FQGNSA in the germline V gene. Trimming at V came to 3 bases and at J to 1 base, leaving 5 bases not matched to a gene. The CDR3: CASSFQLAGGGTDTQYF. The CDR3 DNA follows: TGTGCCAGCAGCTTCCAACTAGCGGGGGGAGGCACAGATACGCAGTATTTT.

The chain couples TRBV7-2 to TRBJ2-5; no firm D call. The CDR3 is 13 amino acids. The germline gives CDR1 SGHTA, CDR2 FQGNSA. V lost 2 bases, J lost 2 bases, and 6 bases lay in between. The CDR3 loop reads CASSLWEQETQYF. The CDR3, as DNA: TGTGCCAGCAGCTTATGGGAACAAGAGACCCAGTACTTC.

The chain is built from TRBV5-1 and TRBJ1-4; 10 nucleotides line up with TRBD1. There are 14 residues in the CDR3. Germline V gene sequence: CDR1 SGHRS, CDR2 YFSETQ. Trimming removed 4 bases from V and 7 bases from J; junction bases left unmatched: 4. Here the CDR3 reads CASSLRQGAEKLFF. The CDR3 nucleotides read TGCGCCAGCAGCCTCCGACAGGGGGCTGAAAAACTGTTTTTT.

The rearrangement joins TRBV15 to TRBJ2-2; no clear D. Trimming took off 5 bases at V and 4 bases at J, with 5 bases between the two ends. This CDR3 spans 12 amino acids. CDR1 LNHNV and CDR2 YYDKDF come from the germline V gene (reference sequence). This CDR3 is CATSLRTGELFF. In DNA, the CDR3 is TGTGCCACCAGCCTCCGCACCGGGGAGCTGTTTTTT. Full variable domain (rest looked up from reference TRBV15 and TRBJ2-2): DAMVIQNPRYQVTQFGKPVTLSCSQTLNHNVMYWYQQKSSQAPKLLFHYYDKDFNNEADTPDNFQSRRPNTSFCFLDIRSPGLGDTAMYLCATSLRTGELFFGEGSRLTVL.

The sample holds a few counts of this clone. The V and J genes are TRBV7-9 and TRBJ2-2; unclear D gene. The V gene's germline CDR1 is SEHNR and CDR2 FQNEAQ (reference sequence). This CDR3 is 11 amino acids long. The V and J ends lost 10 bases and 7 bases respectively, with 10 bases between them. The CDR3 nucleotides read TGTGCCAACTTAATGGGCGGGGAGCTGTTTTTT. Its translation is CANLMGGELFF. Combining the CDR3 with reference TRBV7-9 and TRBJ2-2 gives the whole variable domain DTGVSQNPRHKITKRGQNVTFRCDPISEHNRLYWYRQTLGQGPEFLTYFQNEAQLEKSRLLSDRFSAERPKGSFSTLEIQRTEQGDSAMYLCANLMGGELFFGEGSRLTVL.

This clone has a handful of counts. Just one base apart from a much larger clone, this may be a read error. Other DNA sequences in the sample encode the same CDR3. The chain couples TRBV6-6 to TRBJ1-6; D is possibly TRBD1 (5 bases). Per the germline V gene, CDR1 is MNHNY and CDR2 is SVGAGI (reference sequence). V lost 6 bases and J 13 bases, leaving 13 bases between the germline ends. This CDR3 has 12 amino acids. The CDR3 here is CASSSTGLPLHF. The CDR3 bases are TGTGCCAGCAGCTCGACGGGGCTGCCCCTCCACTTT.

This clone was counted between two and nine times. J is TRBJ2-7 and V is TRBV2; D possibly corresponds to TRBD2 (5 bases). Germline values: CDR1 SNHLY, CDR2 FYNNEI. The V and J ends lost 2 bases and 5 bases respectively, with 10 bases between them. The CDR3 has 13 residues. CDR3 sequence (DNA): TGTGCCAGCAGTGAACCCCTAGCCCACGAGCAGTACTTC. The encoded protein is CASSEPLAHEQYF.

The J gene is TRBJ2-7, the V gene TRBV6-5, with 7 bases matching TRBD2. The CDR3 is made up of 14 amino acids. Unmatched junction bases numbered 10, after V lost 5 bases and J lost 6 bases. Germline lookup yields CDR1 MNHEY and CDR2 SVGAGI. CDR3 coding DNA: TGTGCCAGCAGTCCACGGGGCGGGAGAACCGAGCAGTACTTC. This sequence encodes CASSPRGGRTEQYF.

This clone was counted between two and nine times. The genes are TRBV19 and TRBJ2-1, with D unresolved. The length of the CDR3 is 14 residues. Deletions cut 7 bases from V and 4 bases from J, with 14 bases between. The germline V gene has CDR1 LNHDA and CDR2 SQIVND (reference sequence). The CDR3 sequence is CASTTQARYNEQFF. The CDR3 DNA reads TGTGCCAGTACCACCCAGGCGCGGTACAATGAGCAGTTCTTC.

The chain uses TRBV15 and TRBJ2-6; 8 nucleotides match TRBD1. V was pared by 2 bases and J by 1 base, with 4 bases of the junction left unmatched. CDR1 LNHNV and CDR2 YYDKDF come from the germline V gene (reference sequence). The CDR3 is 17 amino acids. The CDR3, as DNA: TGTGCCACCAGCAGACAGGGGGCGTTTTCTGGGGCCAACGTCCTGACTTTC. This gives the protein CATSRQGAFSGANVLTF.